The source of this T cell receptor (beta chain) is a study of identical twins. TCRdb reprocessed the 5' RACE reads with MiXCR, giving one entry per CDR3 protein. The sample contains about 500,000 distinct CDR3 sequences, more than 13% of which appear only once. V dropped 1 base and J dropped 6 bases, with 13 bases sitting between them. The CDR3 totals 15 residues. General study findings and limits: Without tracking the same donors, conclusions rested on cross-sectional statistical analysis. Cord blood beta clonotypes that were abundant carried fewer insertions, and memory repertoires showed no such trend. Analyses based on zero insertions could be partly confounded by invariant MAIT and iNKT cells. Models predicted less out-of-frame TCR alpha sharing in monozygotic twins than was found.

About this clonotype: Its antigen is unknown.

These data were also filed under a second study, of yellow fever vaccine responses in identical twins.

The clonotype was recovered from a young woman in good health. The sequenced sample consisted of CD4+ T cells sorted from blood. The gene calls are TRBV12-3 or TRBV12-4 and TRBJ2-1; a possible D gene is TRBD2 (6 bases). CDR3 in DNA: TGTGCCAGCAGTTTAGTTCTGCGGGACCGCAATGAGCAGTTCTTC. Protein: CASSLVLRDRNEQFF.